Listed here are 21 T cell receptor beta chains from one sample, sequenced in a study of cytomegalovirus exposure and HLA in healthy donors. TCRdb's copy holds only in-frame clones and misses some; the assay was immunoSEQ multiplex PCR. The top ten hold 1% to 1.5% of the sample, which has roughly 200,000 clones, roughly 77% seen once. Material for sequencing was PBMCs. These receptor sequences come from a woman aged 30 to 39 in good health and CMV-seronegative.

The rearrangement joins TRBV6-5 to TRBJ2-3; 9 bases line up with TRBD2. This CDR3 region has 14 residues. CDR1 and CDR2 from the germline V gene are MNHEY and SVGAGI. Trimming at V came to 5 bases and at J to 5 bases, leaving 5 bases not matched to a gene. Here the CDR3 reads CASSGLAGRDTQYF. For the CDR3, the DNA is TGTGCCAGCAGTGGGCTAGCGGGAAGAGATACGCAGTATTTT.

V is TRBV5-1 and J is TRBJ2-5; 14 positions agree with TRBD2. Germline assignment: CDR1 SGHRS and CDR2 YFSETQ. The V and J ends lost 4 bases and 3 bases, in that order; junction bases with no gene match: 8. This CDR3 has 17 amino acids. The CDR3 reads CASSLGRGLAGEETQYF. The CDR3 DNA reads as TGCGCCAGCAGCCTGGGACGGGGACTAGCGGGAGAAGAGACCCAGTACTTC.

The CDR3 coding sequence is TGTGCCAGTAGTATACGGCCCGGGACAGAGCAAGAGACCCAGTACTTC. Amino acids: CASSIRPGTEQETQYF. The chain couples TRBV19 to TRBJ2-5; 7 nucleotides match TRBD1. The CDR3 consists of 16 residues. Looked up from germline, CDR1 is LNHDA and CDR2 is SQIVND (reference sequence). Trimming took 2 bases from V and 2 from J; bases not matched to a gene: 8.

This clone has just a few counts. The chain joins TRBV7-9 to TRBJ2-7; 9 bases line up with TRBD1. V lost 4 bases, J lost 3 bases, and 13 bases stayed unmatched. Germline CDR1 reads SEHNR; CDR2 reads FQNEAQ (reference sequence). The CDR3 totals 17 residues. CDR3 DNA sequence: TGTGCCAGCAGCTCCTCGATGGGACAGGGTATCTTCTACGAGCAGTACTTC. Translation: CASSSSMGQGIFYEQYF.

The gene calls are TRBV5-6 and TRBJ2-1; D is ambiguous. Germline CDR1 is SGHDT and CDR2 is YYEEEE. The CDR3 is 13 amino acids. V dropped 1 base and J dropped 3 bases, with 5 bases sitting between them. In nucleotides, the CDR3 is TGTGCCAGCAGCTTGTTGTACTACAATGAGCAGTTCTTC. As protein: CASSLLYYNEQFF. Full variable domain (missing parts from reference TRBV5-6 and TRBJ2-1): DAGVTQSPTHLIKTRGQQVTLRCSPKSGHDTVSWYQQALGQGPQFIFQYYEEEERQRGNFPDRFSGHQFPNYSSELNVNALLLGDSALYLCASSLLYYNEQFFGPGTRLTVL.

The CDR3 DNA sequence: TGCGCCAGCAGCTTGGCCACGGTAGCGGGAGTGTCGGAGCAGTTCTTC. This translates into CASSLATVAGVSEQFF. The genes are TRBV5-1 and TRBJ2-1; 9 bases match TRBD2. Trimming removed 0 bases from V and 10 bases from J; junction bases left unmatched: 11. The CDR3 length is 16 residues. CDR1 and CDR2 from the germline V gene are SGHRS and YFSETQ.

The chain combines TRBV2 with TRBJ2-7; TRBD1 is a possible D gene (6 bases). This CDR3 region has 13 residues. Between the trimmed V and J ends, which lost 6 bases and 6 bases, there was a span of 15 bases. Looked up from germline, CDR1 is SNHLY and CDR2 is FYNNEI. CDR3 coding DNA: TGTGCCAGCAGCGGGATGCAGGGGCGCGAGCAGTACTTC. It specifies CASSGMQGREQYF.

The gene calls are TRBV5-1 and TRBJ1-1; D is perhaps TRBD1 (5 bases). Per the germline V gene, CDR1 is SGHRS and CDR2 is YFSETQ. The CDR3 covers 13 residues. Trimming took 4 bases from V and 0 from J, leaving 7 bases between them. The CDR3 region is CASSRQMNTEAFF. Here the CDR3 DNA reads TGCGCCAGCAGCAGACAGATGAACACTGAAGCTTTCTTT.

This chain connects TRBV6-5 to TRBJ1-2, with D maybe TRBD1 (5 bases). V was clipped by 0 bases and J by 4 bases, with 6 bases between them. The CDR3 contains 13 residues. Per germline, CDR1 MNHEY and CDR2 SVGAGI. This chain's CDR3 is CASSYSDTYGYTF. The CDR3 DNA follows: TGTGCCAGCAGTTACTCGGACACCTATGGCTACACCTTC.

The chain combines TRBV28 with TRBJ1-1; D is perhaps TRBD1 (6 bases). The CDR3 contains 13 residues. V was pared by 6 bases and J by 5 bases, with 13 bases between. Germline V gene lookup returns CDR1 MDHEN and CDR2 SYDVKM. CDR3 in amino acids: CASRIRGATEAFF. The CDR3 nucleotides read TGTGCCAGCAGGATACGGGGGGCGACTGAAGCTTTCTTT.

CDR3 in amino acids: CASSYSTGYNEQFF. The CDR3 DNA reads TGTGCCAGCAGTTACTCGACAGGGTACAATGAGCAGTTCTTC. This chain connects TRBV6-6 to TRBJ2-1; 7 bases are shared with TRBD1. Germline V lookup: CDR1 MNHNY, CDR2 SVGAGI (reference sequence). Losses at the gene ends were 0 bases for V and 4 bases for J; bases not matched to a gene: 0. The CDR3 has 14 amino acids.

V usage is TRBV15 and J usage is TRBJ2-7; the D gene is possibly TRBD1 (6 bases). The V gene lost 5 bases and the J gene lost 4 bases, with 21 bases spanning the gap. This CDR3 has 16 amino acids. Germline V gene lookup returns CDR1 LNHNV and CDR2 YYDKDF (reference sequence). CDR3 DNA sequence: TGTGCCACCAGCCACCCCGGGGCAGGGGTACTGTACGAGCAGTACTTC. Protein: CATSHPGAGVLYEQYF.

The CDR3 coding sequence is TGTGCTAGTGGTTTGGTACGGCTAGCGGGAGGGGCCGGGGAGCTGTTTTTT. Translating gives CASGLVRLAGGAGELFF. The chain uses TRBV12-5 and TRBJ2-2, with 12 nucleotides matching TRBD2. The V gene's germline CDR1 is LGHNT and CDR2 FRNRAP. The CDR3 is 17 residues long. V gave up 0 bases and J gave up 6 bases; unmatched junction bases: 5.

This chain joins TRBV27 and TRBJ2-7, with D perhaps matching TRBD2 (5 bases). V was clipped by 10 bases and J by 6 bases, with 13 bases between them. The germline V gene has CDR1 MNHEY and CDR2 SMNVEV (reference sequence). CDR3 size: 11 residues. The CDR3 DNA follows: TGTGCCACCCATCACGGGGTCGAGCAGTACTTC. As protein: CATHHGVEQYF.

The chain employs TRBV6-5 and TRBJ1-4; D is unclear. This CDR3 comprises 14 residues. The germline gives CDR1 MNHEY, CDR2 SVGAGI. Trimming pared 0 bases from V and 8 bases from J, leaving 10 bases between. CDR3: CASSYSTGSEKLFF. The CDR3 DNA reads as TGTGCCAGCAGTTACTCGACCGGGAGCGAAAAACTGTTTTTT.

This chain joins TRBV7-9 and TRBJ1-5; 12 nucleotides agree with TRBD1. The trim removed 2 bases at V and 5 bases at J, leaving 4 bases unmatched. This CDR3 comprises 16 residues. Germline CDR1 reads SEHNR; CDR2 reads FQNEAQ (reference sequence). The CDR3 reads CASSLTGQGAYQPQHF. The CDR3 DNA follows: TGTGCCAGCAGCTTAACGGGACAGGGGGCGTATCAGCCCCAGCATTTT.

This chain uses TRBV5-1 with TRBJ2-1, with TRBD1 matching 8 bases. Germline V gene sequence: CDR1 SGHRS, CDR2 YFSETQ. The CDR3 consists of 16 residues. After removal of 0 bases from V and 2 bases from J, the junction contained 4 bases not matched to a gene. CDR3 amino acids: CASSLANRGAYNEQFF. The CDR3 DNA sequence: TGCGCCAGCAGCTTGGCCAACAGGGGGGCCTACAATGAGCAGTTCTTC.

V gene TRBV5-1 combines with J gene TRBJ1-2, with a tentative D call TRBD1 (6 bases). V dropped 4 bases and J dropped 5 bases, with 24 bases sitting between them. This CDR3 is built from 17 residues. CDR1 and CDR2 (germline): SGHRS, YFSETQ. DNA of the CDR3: TGCGCCAGCAGCATCAGGGGTCCCCCCGATCACACTTATGGCTACACCTTC. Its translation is CASSIRGPPDHTYGYTF.

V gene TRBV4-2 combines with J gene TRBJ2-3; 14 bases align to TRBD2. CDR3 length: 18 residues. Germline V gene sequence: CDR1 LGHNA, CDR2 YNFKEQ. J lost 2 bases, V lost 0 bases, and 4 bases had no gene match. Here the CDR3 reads CASSQERGLAGATDTQYF. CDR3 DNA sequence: TGTGCCAGCAGCCAAGAACGGGGACTAGCGGGGGCCACAGATACGCAGTATTTT.

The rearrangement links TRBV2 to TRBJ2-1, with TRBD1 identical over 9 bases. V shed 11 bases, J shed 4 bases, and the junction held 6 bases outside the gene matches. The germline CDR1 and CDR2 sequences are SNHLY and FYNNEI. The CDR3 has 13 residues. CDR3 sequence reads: CAGDGQGYNEQFF. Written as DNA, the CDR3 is TGTGCCGGGGACGGACAGGGGTACAATGAGCAGTTCTTC.

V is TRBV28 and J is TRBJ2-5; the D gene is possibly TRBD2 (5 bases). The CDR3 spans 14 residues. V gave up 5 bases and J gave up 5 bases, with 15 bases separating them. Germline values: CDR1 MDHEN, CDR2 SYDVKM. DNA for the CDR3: TGTGCCAGCAGTCCGGGATTCACGACGGAGACCCAGTACTTC. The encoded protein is CASSPGFTTETQYF.